In this sample, the clone carrying this T cell receptor (beta chain) turned up a few times. Antigen unknown. The CDR3 regions of TCR beta were amplified from RNA transcripts. Researchers ran a first-round RT-PCR on the TCR CDR3 using the HTBI primer set. TCRdb fed the multiplex PCR reads into MiXCR, producing one record per CDR3 protein. The repertoire holds roughly 700,000 distinct CDR3 sequences, with under 45% as singletons. Recently diagnosed hyperthyroidism of less than 2 months' duration affected patients aged 18 to 65. This record belongs to a study of T cells in Graves' hyperthyroidism and ophthalmopathy. Study information: Peripheral blood was drawn at first diagnosis, prior to all treatment.

Trimming removed 1 base at V and 10 bases at J, with 17 bases between. Per the germline V gene, CDR1 is SGHTA and CDR2 is FQGNSA. This CDR3 contains 14 residues. The study, taken as a whole, reports: In simple terms, a model built on 13 V-J features told ophthalmopathy apart from stable hyperthyroidism.

Sequencing used blood. The TCR was taken from a woman in her 40s with Graves' hyperthyroidism. The chain employs TRBV7-2 and TRBJ2-7; a weak D match, TRBD1 (6 bases). In DNA form, the CDR3 reads TGTGCCAGCAGCTTAGAGGGGCAGACAGGTAAACAGTACTTC. Translation: CASSLEGQTGKQYF.